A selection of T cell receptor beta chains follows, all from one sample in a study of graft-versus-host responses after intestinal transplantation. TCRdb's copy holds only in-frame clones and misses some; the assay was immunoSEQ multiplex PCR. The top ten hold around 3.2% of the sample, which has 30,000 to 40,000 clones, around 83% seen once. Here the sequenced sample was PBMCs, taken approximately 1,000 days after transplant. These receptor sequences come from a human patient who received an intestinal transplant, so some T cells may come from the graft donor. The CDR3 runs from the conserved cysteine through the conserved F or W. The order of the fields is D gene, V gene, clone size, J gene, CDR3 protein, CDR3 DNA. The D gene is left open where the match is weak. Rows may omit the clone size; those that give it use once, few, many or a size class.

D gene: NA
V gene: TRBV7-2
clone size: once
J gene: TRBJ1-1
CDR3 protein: CASSFLPGGEFEAFF
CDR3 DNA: TGTGCCAGCAGCTTCCTGCCTGGGGGGGAATTTGAAGCTTTCTTT

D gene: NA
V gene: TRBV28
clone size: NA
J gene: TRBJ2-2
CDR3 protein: CASSQGSGGTNTGELFF
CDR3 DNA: TGTGCCAGCAGCCAGGGGTCGGGGGGCACGAACACCGGGGAGCTGTTTTTT

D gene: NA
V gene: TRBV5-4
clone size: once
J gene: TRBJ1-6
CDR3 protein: CASSPTRGLNSPLHF
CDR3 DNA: TGTGCCAGCAGCCCTACGCGGGGACTTAATTCACCCCTCCACTTT

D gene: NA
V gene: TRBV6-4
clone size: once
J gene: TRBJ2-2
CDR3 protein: CASSHRENTGELFF
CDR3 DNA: TGTGCCAGCAGTCACCGGGAAAACACCGGGGAGCTGTTTTTT

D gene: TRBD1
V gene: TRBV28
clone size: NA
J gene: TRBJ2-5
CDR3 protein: CASTTKFRDRGYLETQYF
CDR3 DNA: TGTGCCAGCACTACGAAATTCCGGGACAGGGGGTATTTGGAGACCCAGTACTTC

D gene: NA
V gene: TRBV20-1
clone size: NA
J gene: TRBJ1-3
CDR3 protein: CSARSRNTIYF
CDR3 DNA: TGCAGTGCTAGATCTAGAAACACCATATATTTT

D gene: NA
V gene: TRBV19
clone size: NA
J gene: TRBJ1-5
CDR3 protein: CASSARDTNQPQHF
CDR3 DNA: TGTGCCAGTAGTGCCCGGGACACTAATCAGCCCCAGCATTTT

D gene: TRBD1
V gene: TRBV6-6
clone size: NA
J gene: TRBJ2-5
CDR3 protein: CASSYDRGRETQYF
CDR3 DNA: TGTGCCAGCAGTTATGACAGGGGGCGGGAGACCCAGTACTTC

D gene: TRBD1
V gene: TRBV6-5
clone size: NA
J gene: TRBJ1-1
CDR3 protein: CASSPTGYNTEAFF
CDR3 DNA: TGTGCCAGCAGTCCGACAGGGTATAACACTGAAGCTTTCTTT

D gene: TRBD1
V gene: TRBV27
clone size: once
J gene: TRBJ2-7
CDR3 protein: CASRTGQGAYEQYF
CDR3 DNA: TGTGCCAGCAGAACGGGACAGGGGGCCTACGAGCAGTACTTC

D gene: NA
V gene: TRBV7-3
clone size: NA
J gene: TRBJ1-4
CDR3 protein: CASSLRMRRRDEKLFF
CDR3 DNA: TGTGCCAGCAGCTTAAGGATGAGACGGCGAGATGAAAAACTGTTTTTT

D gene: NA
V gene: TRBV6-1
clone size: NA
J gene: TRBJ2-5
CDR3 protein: CASRGIGGQETQYF
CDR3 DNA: TGTGCCAGCAGGGGAATAGGGGGCCAAGAGACCCAGTACTTC

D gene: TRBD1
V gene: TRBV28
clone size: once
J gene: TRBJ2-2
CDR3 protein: CALSTGTNTGELFF
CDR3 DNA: TGTGCCCTCTCGACAGGGACGAACACCGGGGAGCTGTTTTTT

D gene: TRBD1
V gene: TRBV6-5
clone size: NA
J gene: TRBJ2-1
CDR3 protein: CASRTGQGSGEQFF
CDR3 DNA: TGTGCCAGCAGAACGGGACAGGGAAGTGGGGAGCAGTTCTTC

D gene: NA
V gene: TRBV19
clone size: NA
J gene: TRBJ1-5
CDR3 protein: CASSSPSGHYSNQPQHF
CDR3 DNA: TGTGCCAGTAGTTCACCATCTGGGCACTATAGCAATCAGCCCCAGCATTTT

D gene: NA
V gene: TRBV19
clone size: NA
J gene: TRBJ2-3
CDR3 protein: CASSIQRGRTDTQYF
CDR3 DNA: TGTGCCAGTAGTATACAGAGGGGCCGCACAGATACGCAGTATTTT

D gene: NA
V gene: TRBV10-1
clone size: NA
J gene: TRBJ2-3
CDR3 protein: CASSDGTTQYF
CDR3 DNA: TGCGCCAGCAGTGACGGGACTACGCAGTATTTT

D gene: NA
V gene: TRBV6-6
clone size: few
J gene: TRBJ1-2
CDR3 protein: CASSYSPAPLYGYTF
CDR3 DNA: TGTGCCAGCAGTTACTCCCCAGCCCCCCTCTATGGCTACACCTTC